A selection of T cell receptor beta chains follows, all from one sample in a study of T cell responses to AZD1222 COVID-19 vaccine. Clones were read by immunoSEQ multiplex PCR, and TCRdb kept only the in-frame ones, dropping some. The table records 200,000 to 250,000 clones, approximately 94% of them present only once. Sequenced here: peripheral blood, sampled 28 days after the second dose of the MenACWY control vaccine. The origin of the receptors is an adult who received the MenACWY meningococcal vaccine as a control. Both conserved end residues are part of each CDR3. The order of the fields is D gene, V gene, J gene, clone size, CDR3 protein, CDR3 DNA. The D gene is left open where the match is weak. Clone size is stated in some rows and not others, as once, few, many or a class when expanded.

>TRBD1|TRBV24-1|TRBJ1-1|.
CATSDIPTGVGAFF
TGTGCCACCAGTGATATCCCGACAGGGGTCGGAGCTTTCTTT
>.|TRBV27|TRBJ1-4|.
CTSTTLQGVTNEKLFF
TGTACCAGCACGACACTCCAAGGGGTAACTAATGAAAAACTGTTTTTT
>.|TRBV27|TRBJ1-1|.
CASSLGLRNTEAFF
TGTGCCAGCAGTTTAGGGCTGCGGAACACTGAAGCTTTCTTT
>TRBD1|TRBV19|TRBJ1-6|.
CASSLDRVRSPLHF
TGTGCCAGTAGTCTAGACAGGGTGAGATCACCCCTCCACTTT
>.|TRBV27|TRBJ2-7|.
CASSLLGPSYEQYF
TGTGCCAGCAGTTTACTAGGGCCCTCCTACGAGCAGTACTTC
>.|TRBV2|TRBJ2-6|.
CASSEDSGANVLTF
TGTGCCAGCAGTGAAGACTCTGGGGCCAACGTCCTGACTTTC
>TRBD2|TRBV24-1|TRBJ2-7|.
CATSDGTSGDYEQYF
TGTGCCACCAGTGACGGGACTAGCGGGGACTACGAGCAGTACTTC
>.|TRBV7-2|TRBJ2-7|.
CASSDNLSYEQYF
TGTGCCAGCTCGGACAATCTCTCCTACGAGCAGTACTTC
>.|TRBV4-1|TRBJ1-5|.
CASSPVGGNQPQHF
TGCGCCAGCAGCCCAGTGGGGGGCAATCAGCCCCAGCATTTT
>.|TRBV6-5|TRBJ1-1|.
CASSYSTGATEAFF
TGTGCCAGCAGTTACTCAACCGGGGCCACTGAAGCTTTCTTT
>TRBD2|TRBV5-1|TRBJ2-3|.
CASSSGLAGGTVFTDTQYF
TGCGCCAGCAGCTCCGGACTAGCGGGGGGCACGGTGTTCACAGATACGCAGTATTTT
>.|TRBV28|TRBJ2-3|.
CASSPFGGSPTDTQYF
TGTGCCAGCAGCCCCTTCGGAGGGTCTCCCACAGATACGCAGTATTTT
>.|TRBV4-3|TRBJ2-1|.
CASSHGISGQSNNEQFF
TGCGCCAGCAGCCATGGGATCTCCGGACAGTCGAACAATGAGCAGTTCTTC
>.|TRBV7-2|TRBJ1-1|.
CASSLWGLNTEAFF
TGTGCCAGCAGCTTATGGGGACTAAACACTGAAGCTTTCTTT
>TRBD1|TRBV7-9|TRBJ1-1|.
CASSLERGPGTEAFF
TGTGCCAGCAGCTTAGAGAGGGGGCCGGGAACTGAAGCTTTCTTT
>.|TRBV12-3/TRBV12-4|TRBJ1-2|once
CASSLDGSYGYTF
TGTGCCAGCAGTCTGGACGGCTCCTATGGCTACACCTTC
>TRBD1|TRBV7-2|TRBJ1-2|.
CASSRGQGNYGYTF
TGTGCCAGCAGCCGGGGACAGGGGAACTATGGCTACACCTTC
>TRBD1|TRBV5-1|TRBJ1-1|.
CASSLKTGRMNTEAFF
TGCGCCAGCAGCTTGAAGACAGGGCGCATGAACACTGAAGCTTTCTTT
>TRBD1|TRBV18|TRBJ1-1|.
CASSPTGGEAFF
TGTGCCAGCTCTCCGACAGGGGGTGAAGCTTTCTTT
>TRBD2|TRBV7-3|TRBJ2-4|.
CASSLTKGGDYPEGAKNIQYF
TGTGCCAGCAGCTTAACCAAGGGAGGGGACTACCCGGAGGGGGCCAAAAACATTCAGTACTTC
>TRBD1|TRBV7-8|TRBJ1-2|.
CASSLGADRGNGYTF
TGTGCCAGCAGCTTAGGGGCGGACAGGGGCAATGGCTACACCTTC
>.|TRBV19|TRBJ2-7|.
CASSISPFGSSYEQYF
TGTGCCAGTAGTATATCTCCCTTCGGGAGCTCCTACGAGCAGTACTTC
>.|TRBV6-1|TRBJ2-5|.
CASSAAGAQETQYF
TGTGCCAGCAGTGCAGCCGGGGCCCAAGAGACCCAGTACTTC
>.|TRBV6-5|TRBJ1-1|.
CASVMVTEAFF
TGTGCCAGCGTTATGGTCACTGAAGCTTTCTTT
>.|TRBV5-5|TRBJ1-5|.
CASSLYIQGHQPQHF
TGTGCCAGCAGCTTATATATTCAGGGCCATCAGCCCCAGCATTTT
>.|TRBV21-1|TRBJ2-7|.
CASSPKRGQLSYEQYF
TGTGCCAGCAGCCCAAAGCGGGGACAGTTGTCCTACGAGCAGTACTTC
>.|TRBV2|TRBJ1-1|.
CASTPFERPVGAFF
TGTGCCAGCACTCCCTTCGAGAGACCGGTGGGCGCTTTCTTT
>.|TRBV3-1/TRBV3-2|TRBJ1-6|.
CASKSINSPLHF
TGTGCCAGCAAGTCCATAAATTCACCCCTCCACTTT
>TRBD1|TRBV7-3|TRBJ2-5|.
CASSPTGSLSETQYF
TGTGCCAGCAGCCCGACAGGGTCCCTATCGGAGACCCAGTACTTC
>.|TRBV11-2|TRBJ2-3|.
CASSPRAADTQYF
TGTGCCAGCAGCCCCAGAGCGGCAGATACGCAGTATTTT
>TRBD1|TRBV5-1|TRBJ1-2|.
CASSLSGGNGYTF
TGCGCCAGCAGCTTGTCAGGGGGGAACGGCTACACCTTC
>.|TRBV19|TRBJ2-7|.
CASSIVSGAYEQYF
TGTGCCAGTAGTATAGTCTCGGGGGCTTACGAGCAGTACTTC
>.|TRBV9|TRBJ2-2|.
CASVDNTGELFF
TGTGCCAGCGTGGACAACACCGGGGAGCTGTTTTTT
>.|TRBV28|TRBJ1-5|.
CASSSQVDSNQPQHF
TGTGCCAGCAGTTCACAGGTGGATAGCAATCAGCCCCAGCATTTT
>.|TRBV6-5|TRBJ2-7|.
CASSPFQGSYEQYF
TGTGCCAGCAGTCCCTTCCAGGGTTCCTACGAGCAGTACTTC
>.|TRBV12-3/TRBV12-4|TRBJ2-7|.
CASSYGSSYEQYF
TGTGCCAGCAGTTACGGGAGCTCCTACGAGCAGTACTTC
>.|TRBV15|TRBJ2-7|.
CATSRETGYEQYF
TGTGCCACCAGCAGAGAAACAGGCTACGAGCAGTACTTC
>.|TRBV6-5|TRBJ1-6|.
CASSYSSGDNSPLHF
TGTGCCAGCAGTTACTCCTCAGGGGATAATTCACCCCTCCACTTT
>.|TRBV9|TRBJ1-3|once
CASSTASLESTIYF
TGTGCCAGCAGCACAGCCAGTCTGGAAAGCACCATATATTTT
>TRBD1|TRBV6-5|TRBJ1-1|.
CASSNRDRGTEAFF
TGTGCCAGCAGCAACCGGGACAGGGGGACTGAAGCTTTCTTT
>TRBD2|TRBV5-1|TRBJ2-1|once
CASSSGLAGVQQFF
TGCGCCAGCAGCTCGGGACTAGCGGGAGTACAGCAGTTCTTC
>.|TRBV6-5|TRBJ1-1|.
CASTEGGTEAFF
TGTGCCAGCACCGAAGGGGGGACTGAAGCTTTCTTT
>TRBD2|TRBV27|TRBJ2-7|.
CASSLYRGGPYEQYF
TGTGCCAGCAGTTTATATCGCGGGGGGCCCTACGAGCAGTACTTC
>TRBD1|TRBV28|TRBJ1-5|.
CASSPWSGQGVNQPQHF
TGTGCCAGCAGTCCCTGGTCCGGACAGGGGGTCAATCAGCCCCAGCATTTT
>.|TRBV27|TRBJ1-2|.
CASSFGQGNGYTF
TGTGCCAGCAGTTTTGGTCAGGGAAATGGCTACACCTTC
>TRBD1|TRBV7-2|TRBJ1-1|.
CASSARDRVLNTEAFF
TGTGCCAGCAGCGCCCGGGACAGAGTTTTGAACACTGAAGCTTTCTTT
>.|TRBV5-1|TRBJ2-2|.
CASSRDHTGELFF
TGCGCCAGCAGTCGGGACCACACCGGGGAGCTGTTTTTT
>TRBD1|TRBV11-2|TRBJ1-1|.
CASSLGGQGKTEAFF
TGTGCCAGCAGCTTAGGTGGACAGGGTAAAACTGAAGCTTTCTTT
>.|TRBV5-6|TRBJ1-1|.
CASSLRGAGAPEAFF
TGTGCCAGCAGCTTGAGGGGGGCGGGGGCCCCTGAAGCTTTCTTT
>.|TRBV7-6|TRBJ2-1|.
CASSLEAAGHNEQFF
TGTGCCAGCAGCTTAGAGGCGGCGGGGCACAATGAGCAGTTCTTC
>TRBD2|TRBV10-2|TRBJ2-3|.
CASSESTLAGLSTDTQYF
TGCGCCAGCAGTGAGTCTACCCTAGCGGGACTCAGCACAGATACGCAGTATTTT
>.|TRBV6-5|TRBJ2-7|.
CASSSDTYEQYF
TGTGCCAGCAGTTCCGACACCTACGAGCAGTACTTC
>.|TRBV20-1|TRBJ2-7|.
CSASPSAVGSYEQYF
TGCAGTGCTAGTCCCTCAGCGGTCGGCTCCTACGAGCAGTACTTC
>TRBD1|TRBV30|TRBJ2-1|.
CAWATGAYNEQFF
TGTGCCTGGGCGACAGGGGCCTACAATGAGCAGTTCTTC
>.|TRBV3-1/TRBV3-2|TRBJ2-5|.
CASSQRIGEETQYF
TGTGCCAGCAGCCAACGGATAGGCGAAGAGACCCAGTACTTC
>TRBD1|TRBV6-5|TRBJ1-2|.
CASRTGNLGGYTF
TGTGCCAGCAGGACAGGGAATTTGGGAGGCTACACCTTC
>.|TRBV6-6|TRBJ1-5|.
CASGDSNQPQHF
TGTGCCAGCGGGGACAGCAATCAGCCCCAGCATTTT